The 2 T cell receptor beta chains reported below all come from one sample, sequenced in a study of blood T cell repertoires in COVID-19. Profiling relied on immunoSEQ multiplex PCR, and the TCRdb table lists in-frame clones only, not all of them. The sample has 110,000 to 150,000 clones, approximately 87% seen once. The sequencing sample was made of peripheral blood. Every receptor here comes from a woman aged 40 to 49 with acute or convalescent COVID-19.

The J gene is TRBJ2-2, the V gene TRBV5-5, with 10 nucleotides matching TRBD2. This CDR3 is built from 16 residues. J gave up 5 bases and V 2 bases, and 6 bases lay outside the gene matches. Germline V gene data show CDR1 as SGHKS and CDR2 as YYEKEE (reference sequence). The DNA for the CDR3 is TGTGCCAGCAGCTTAGCGGGAGGGCCGCTAACCGGGGAGCTGTTTTTT. It encodes CASSLAGGPLTGELFF.

The chain carries TRBV28 and TRBJ1-2; D gene ambiguous. Trimming shortened V by 2 bases and J by 6 bases, and 4 bases separated the two germline ends. Germline loops: CDR1 MDHEN, CDR2 SYDVKM. CDR3 length: 11 amino acids. The CDR3 here is CASSLLDGYTF. CDR3 DNA: TGTGCCAGCAGTTTACTCGATGGCTACACCTTC.